These T cell receptor beta chains were read from a single sample in a study of shared clonotypes between healthy human individuals. Data came from immunoSEQ multiplex PCR; TCRdb stores just in-frame clones and leaves some out. The profile covers roughly 120,000 clones, with around 71% appearing a single time and just under 25% taken by the ten largest. The material sequenced was memory CD8+ T cells sorted from blood. These receptors were obtained from a woman between 25 and 40 years old in good health. Both conserved end residues are part of each CDR3. Fields, in order: V gene, CDR3 protein.

TRBV7-6 | CASSSATSGSSYEQYF
TRBV15 | CATSRDLQRELGTQYF
TRBV5-6 | CASRLLAGVTNTGELFF
TRBV2 | CASSDPGLEGTDTQYF
TRBV6-5 | CASSYSLFGEQYF
TRBV15 | CATSRELESGWAKNIQYF
TRBV29-1 | CSVEQRETGNTGELFF
TRBV7-9 | CASSHTGSRELFF
TRBV30 | CAWDRLNSPLHF
TRBV28 | CASSLSRTSDYSYNEQFF
TRBV11-2 | CASSSPRRDEQFF
TRBV29-1 | CSVEAAGGSYEQYF
TRBV19 | CASSIGVTEAFF
TRBV5-1 | CASSSTRDRGPEAFF
TRBV7-8 | CASSLVTYEQYF
TRBV28 | CASSFSGINEQFF
TRBV7-6 | CASSEYGTSSYNEQFF
TRBV28 | CASSPTVPGPRKIFIYEQYF
TRBV10-1 | CASSTGTFSNEQFF
TRBV9 | CASSPFPSYEQYF
TRBV19 | CASSPLAGTSTDTQYF
TRBV28 | CASSLLGYLYEQYF
TRBV7-2 | CASSSLGGRAGNEQFF
TRBV9 | CASSVDWDGELFF
TRBV6-6 | CASSYTGIGDQPQHF
TRBV2 | CASSVGAAEQYF
TRBV28 | CASSLYRSTSEQYF
TRBV28 | CASSLGGAVEQFF
TRBV5-1 | CASSMAGENYEQYF
TRBV7-6 | CASSARLAGGPYSYEQYF
TRBV6-1 | CASSEELAGSYEQYF
TRBV10-2 | CASSGAENQPQHF
TRBV9 | CASSVAWGSTEAFF
TRBV6-1 | CASSAPPGILVLEQYF
TRBV5-6 | CASSLVNYGYTF
TRBV2 | CASSWSGGFYEQYF
TRBV6-1 | CASSESFPGDRSYEQYF
TRBV9 | CASSVAWGSTEAFF
TRBV10-3 | CAIRLSPGQVNTEAFF
TRBV9 | CASSARTGYSEQYF
TRBV4-2 | CASSQDPSGQGSSYEQYF
TRBV5-1 | CASSLELGTSGNTIYF